This TCR beta chain was sequenced for a study of blood T cell repertoires in COVID-19. Study-level background: COVID-19 samples collected from the United States, Italy and Spain covered acute and convalescent phases. T cells, B-cell-depleted T cells, or PBMCs provided the cDNA or gDNA that served as material.

Per the authors' pipeline: How many nucleated cells were present was estimated from reference gene primer amplification. Profiling relied on immunoSEQ multiplex PCR, and the TCRdb table lists in-frame clones only, not all of them. The V and J calls and the clone size are those of that table, but D and trimming were determined from the DNA. The sample lists about 670,000 clones, 85% to 90% occurring once. The receptor comes from a woman younger than 30 with acute or convalescent COVID-19. The sample taken for sequencing was peripheral blood.

In nucleotides, the CDR3 is TGTGCCAGTAGTAAGCGCCTGCGGTCCGAGTACGAGCAGTACTTC. Translated, it gives CASSKRLRSEYEQYF. The J gene is TRBJ2-7, the V gene TRBV19; D uncertain. The CDR3 totals 15 residues. V lost 4 bases, J lost 4 bases, and 17 bases lay in between. CDR1 is LNHDA, CDR2 SQIVND, per germline (reference sequence).